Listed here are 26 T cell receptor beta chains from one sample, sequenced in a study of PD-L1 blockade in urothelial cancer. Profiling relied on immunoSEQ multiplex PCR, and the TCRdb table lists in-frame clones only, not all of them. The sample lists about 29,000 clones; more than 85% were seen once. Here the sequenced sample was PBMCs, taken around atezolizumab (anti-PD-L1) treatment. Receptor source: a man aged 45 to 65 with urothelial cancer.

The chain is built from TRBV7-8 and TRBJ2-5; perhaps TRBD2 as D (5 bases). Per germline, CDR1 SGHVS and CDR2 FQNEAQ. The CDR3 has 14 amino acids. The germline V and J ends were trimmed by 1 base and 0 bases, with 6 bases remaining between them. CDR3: CASSLVGNQETQYF. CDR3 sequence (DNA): TGTGCCAGCAGCTTAGTCGGGAACCAAGAGACCCAGTACTTC.

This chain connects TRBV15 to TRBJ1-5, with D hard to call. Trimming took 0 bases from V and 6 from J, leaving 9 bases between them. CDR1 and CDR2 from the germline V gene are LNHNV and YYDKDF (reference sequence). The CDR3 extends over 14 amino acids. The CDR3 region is CATSRDRVGQPQHF. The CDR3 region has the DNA TGTGCCACCAGCAGAGATCGGGTAGGTCAGCCCCAGCATTTT.

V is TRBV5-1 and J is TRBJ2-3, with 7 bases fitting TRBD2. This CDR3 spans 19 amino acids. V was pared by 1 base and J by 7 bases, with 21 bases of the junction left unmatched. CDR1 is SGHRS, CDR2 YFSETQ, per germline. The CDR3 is CASSLFPPGLAETRNTQYF. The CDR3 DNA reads TGCGCCAGCAGCTTGTTTCCACCAGGGCTAGCGGAGACCCGAAATACGCAGTATTTT. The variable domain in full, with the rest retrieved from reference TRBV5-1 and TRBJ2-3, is KAGVTQTPRYLIKTRGQQVTLSCSPISGHRSVSWYQQTPGQGLQFLFEYFSETQRNKGNFPGRFSGRQFSNSRSEMNVSTLELGDSALYLCASSLFPPGLAETRNTQYFGPGTRLTVL.

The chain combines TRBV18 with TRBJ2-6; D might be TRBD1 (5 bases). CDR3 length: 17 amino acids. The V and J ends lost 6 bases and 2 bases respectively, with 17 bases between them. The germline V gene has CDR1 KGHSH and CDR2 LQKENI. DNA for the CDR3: TGTGCCAGCTCTTCCTCAGGGTTTTCTCCTGGGGCCAACGTCCTGACTTTC. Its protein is CASSSSGFSPGANVLTF.

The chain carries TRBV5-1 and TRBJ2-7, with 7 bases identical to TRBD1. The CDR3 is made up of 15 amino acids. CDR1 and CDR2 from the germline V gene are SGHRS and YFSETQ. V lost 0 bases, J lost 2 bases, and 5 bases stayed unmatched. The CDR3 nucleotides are TGCGCCAGCAGCTTGGGGGGGACAGCCCCCTACGAGCAGTACTTC. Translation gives CASSLGGTAPYEQYF.

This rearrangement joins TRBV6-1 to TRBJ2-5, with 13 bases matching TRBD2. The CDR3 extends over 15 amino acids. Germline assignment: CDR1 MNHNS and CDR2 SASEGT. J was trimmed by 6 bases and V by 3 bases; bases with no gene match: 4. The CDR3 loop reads CASSDGLAGVQTQYF. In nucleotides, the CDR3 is TGTGCCAGCAGTGATGGACTAGCGGGAGTTCAGACCCAGTACTTC.

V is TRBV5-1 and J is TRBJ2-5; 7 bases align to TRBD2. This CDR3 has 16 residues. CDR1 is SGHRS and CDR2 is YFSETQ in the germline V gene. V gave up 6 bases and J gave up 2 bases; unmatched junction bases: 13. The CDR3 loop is CASTSDGLGGQETQYF. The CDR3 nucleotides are TGCGCCAGCACCTCCGATGGACTAGGCGGTCAAGAGACCCAGTACTTC. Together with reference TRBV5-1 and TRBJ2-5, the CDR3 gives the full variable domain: KAGVTQTPRYLIKTRGQQVTLSCSPISGHRSVSWYQQTPGQGLQFLFEYFSETQRNKGNFPGRFSGRQFSNSRSEMNVSTLELGDSALYLCASTSDGLGGQETQYFGPGTRLLVL.

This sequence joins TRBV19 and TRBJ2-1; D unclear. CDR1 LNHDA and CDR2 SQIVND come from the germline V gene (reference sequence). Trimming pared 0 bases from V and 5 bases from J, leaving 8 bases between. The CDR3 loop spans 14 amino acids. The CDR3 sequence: CASSIDSTDNEQFF. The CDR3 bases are TGTGCCAGTAGTATAGATAGTACAGACAATGAGCAGTTCTTC.

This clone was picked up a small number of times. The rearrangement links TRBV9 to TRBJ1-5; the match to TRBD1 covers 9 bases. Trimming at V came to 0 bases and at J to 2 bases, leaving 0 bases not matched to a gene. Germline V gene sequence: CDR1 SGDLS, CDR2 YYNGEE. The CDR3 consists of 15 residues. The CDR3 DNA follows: TGTGCCAGCAGCGTAGGGACAGGGGGCAATCAGCCCCAGCATTTT. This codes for CASSVGTGGNQPQHF.

The CDR3 spells CSGSRGTDTQYF. The CDR3 nucleotides are TGTAGCGGGAGTCGCGGCACAGATACGCAGTATTTT. V is TRBV28 and J is TRBJ2-3; 8 nucleotides align to TRBD2. The CDR3 loop spans 12 amino acids. The germline V gene has CDR1 MDHEN and CDR2 SYDVKM.

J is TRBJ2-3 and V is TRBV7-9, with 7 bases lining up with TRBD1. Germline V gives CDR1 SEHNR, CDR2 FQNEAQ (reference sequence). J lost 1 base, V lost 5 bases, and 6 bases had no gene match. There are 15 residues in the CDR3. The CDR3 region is CASSPRDRRTDTQYF. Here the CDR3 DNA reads TGTGCCAGCAGCCCCCGGGACAGACGCACAGATACGCAGTATTTT.

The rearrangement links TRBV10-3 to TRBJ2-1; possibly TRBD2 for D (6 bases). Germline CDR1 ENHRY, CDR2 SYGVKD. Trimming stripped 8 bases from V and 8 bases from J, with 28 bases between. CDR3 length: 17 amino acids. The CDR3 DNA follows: TGTGCCATCCAGGCAGGAGGGAGGTCTTTTTTTGGACATGAGCAGTTCTTC. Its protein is CAIQAGGRSFFGHEQFF.

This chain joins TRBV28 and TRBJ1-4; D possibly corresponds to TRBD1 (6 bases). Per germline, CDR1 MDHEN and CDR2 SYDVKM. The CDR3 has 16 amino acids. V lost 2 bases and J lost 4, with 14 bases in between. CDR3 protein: CASSLVFGQLNEKLFF. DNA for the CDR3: TGTGCCAGCAGTTTAGTATTTGGACAGCTTAATGAAAAACTGTTTTTT.

CDR3 region: CASSPRLAGSTYEQYF. The CDR3 DNA is TGTGCCAGCAGCCCAAGACTAGCGGGCTCAACCTACGAGCAGTACTTC. V gene TRBV7-2 combines with J gene TRBJ2-7, with TRBD2 matching 10 bases. The CDR3 is made up of 16 amino acids. Germline V gene data show CDR1 as SGHTA and CDR2 as FQGNSA. With V trimmed by 5 bases and J by 2 bases, 9 bases remained unmatched.

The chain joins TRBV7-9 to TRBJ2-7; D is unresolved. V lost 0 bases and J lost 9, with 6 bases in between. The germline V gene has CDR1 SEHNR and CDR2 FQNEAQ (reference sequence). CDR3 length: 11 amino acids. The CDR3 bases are TGTGCCAGCAGCTTAGCCTCCTCGCAGTACTTC. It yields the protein CASSLASSQYF.

The CDR3 protein is CASSLETSGSNEQFF. In DNA, the CDR3 is TGTGCCAGCTCATTGGAGACTAGCGGGAGCAATGAGCAGTTCTTC. The V call is TRBV6-1, the J call TRBJ2-1, with 12 positions matching TRBD2. The CDR3 totals 15 residues. Germline V CDR1 and CDR2: MNHNS, SASEGT. V lost 8 bases, J lost 6 bases, and 8 bases stayed unmatched.

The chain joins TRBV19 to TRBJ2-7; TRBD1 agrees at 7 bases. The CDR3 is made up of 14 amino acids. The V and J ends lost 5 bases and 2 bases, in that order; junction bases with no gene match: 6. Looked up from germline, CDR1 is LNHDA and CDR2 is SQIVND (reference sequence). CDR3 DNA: TGTGCCAGTAGTTTGCGACAGGGCGCCTACGAGCAGTACTTC. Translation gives CASSLRQGAYEQYF.

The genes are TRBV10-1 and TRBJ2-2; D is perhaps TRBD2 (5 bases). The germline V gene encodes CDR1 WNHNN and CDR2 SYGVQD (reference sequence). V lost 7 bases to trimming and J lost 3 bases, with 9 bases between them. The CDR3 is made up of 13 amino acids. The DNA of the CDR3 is TGCGCCAGCATGGAGGCCTACACCGGGGAGCTGTTTTTT. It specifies CASMEAYTGELFF.

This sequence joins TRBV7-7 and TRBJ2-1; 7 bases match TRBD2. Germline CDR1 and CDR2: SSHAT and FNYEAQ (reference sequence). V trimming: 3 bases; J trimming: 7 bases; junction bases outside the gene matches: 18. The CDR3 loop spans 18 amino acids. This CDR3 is CASSLNPPIGTNRNEQFF. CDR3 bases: TGTGCCAGCAGCTTGAACCCACCGATCGGGACTAACAGAAATGAGCAGTTCTTC.

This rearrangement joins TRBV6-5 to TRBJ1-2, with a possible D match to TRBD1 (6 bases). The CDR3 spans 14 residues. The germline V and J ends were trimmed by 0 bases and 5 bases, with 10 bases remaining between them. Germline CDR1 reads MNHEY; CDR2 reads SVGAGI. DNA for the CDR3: TGTGCCAGCAGTTACTCCCATACAGGGTATGGCTACACCTTC. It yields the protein CASSYSHTGYGYTF.

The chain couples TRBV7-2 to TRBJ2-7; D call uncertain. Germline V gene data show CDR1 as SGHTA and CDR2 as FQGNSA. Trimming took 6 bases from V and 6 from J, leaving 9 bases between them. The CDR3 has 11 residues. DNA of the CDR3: TGTGCCAGCAGTTCACAGTCCGAGCAGTACTTC. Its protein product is CASSSQSEQYF.

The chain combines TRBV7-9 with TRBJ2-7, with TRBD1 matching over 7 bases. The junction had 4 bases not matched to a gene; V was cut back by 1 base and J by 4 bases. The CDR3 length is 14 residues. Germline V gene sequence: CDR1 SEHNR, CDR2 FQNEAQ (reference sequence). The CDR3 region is CASSLVGGGYEQYF. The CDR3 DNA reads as TGTGCCAGCAGCTTAGTAGGGGGCGGGTACGAGCAGTACTTC.

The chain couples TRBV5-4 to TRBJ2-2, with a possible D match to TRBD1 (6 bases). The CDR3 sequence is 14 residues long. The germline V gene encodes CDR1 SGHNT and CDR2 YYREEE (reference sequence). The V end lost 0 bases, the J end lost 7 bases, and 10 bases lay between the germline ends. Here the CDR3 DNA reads TGTGCCAGCAGCTTGGCAGGGGTTGGCGGGGAGCTGTTTTTT. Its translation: CASSLAGVGGELFF.

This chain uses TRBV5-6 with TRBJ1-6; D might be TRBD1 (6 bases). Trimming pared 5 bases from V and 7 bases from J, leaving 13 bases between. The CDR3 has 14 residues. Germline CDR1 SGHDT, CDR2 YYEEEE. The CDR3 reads CASRRTGGNSPLHF. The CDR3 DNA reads TGTGCCAGCAGAAGGACGGGGGGCAATTCACCCCTCCACTTT.

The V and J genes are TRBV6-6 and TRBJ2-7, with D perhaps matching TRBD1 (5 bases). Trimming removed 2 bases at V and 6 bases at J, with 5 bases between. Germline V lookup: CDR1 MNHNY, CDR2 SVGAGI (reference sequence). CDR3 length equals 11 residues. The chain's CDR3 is CASSYRGEQYF. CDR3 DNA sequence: TGTGCCAGCAGTTACAGGGGCGAGCAGTACTTC.

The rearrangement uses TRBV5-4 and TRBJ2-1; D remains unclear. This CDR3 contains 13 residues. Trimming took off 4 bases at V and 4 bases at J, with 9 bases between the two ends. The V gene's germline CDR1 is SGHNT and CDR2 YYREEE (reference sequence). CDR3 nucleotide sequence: TGTGCCAGCAGCCCAGGAACATACAATGAGCAGTTCTTC. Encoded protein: CASSPGTYNEQFF.